The T cell receptor beta chain described here comes from a study of PD-L1 blockade in urothelial cancer. The wider study: Anywhere from 0 to 3 prior chemotherapy regimens had been received by patients. Treatment start was followed by blood analysis at 3 weeks (second dose) and again at 6 weeks.

This CDR3 region has 15 residues. V trimming: 4 bases; J trimming: 4 bases; junction bases outside the gene matches: 8. The germline gives CDR1 SQVTM, CDR2 ANQGSEA. Time point meaning: peripheral blood 6 weeks after treatment start. Added to each PCR by spiking were synthetic TCR analog templates. Only in-frame clones appear in the TCRdb table, and some are missing; sequencing was by immunoSEQ multiplex PCR. The profile shows some 50,000 clones, roughly 88% of them singletons. The sequence came from a man between 50 and 59 years old with urothelial cancer. The sequencing here drew on PBMCs, taken around atezolizumab (anti-PD-L1) treatment. The chain recombines TRBV29-1 with TRBJ1-5, with 9 bases identical to TRBD1. CDR3 sequence reads: CSVGTGAGNNQPQHF. The CDR3 region has the DNA TGCAGCGTTGGGACAGGGGCAGGTAATAATCAGCCCCAGCATTTT.